These 23 T cell receptor beta chains share one sample of origin, sequenced in a study of shared clonotypes between healthy human individuals. Profiled with immunoSEQ multiplex PCR; TCRdb holds only in-frame clones, not every one. The sample lists 2,500,000 or so clones; 85% to 95% were seen once. Sequenced material: naive CD4+ T cells sorted from blood. The subset was: CD45RA+ positively selected. Receptors were obtained from a man aged 18 to 29 in good health.

The rearrangement joins TRBV5-4 to TRBJ2-7; 11 nucleotides match TRBD2. Germline V gives CDR1 SGHNT, CDR2 YYREEE (reference sequence). The CDR3 runs 15 residues. J gave up 4 bases and V 5 bases, and 8 bases lay outside the gene matches. Here the CDR3 reads CASRSGLAGSYEQYF. CDR3 DNA: TGTGCCAGCAGATCCGGACTAGCGGGTTCTTACGAGCAGTACTTC.

The chain couples TRBV6-6 to TRBJ1-5, with D unclear. CDR1 and CDR2 from the germline V gene are MNHNY and SVGAGI (reference sequence). V was shortened by 2 bases and J by 3 bases, with 11 bases between the two germline ends. This CDR3 has 15 amino acids. CDR3 DNA: TGTGCCAGCAGTTACGAGGTGGGATTCAATCAGCCCCAGCATTTT. Translating it yields CASSYEVGFNQPQHF.

Regarding this clone: The sample carries other DNA sequences with the same CDR3. The V gene is TRBV6-5, the J gene TRBJ2-2; D unresolved. Trimming left V 6 bases short and J 0 bases short, with 2 bases between. Per germline, CDR1 MNHEY and CDR2 SVGAGI. The CDR3 spans 12 residues. The CDR3 loop is CASSSNTGELFF. In DNA form, the CDR3 reads TGTGCCAGCAGCTCGAACACCGGGGAGCTGTTTTTT.

The rearrangement uses TRBV4-1 and TRBJ1-1; 9 bases match TRBD1. Germline V gene lookup returns CDR1 MGHRA and CDR2 YSYEKL. V dropped 7 bases and J dropped 2; count of bases not matched to a gene: 23. The CDR3 covers 20 residues. The CDR3 here is CASTQGSGGTGLTFNTEAFF. The CDR3 DNA is TGCGCCAGCACCCAGGGATCCGGTGGGACAGGGCTCACCTTTAACACTGAAGCTTTCTTT.

The rearrangement joins TRBV30 to TRBJ2-5; D not resolved. The V end lost 1 base, the J end lost 5 bases, and 5 bases lay between the germline ends. This CDR3 is 11 amino acids long. Germline assignment: CDR1 GTSNPN and CDR2 SVGIG (reference sequence). CDR3 loop: CAWSGDETQYF. The CDR3 DNA is TGTGCCTGGAGTGGGGATGAGACCCAGTACTTC.

The count of this clone is one. This sequence joins TRBV18 and TRBJ2-3; D may correspond to TRBD1 or TRBD2 (5 bases each). Germline assignment: CDR1 KGHSH and CDR2 LQKENI. With 3 bases removed from V and 1 base from J, the gap between germline ends came to 11 bases. The CDR3 contains 15 residues. Written as DNA, the CDR3 is TGTGCCAGCTCACCGGAGCAGGGACGCACAGATACGCAGTATTTT. It encodes CASSPEQGRTDTQYF.

The chain links TRBV2 to TRBJ1-3; 9 positions agree with TRBD1. Per germline, CDR1 SNHLY and CDR2 FYNNEI. J was trimmed by 4 bases and V by 11 bases; bases with no gene match: 9. The CDR3 runs 14 residues. CDR3 sequence reads: CAGTKGTGGNTIYF. DNA for the CDR3: TGTGCCGGCACCAAAGGGACAGGGGGAAACACCATATATTTT. Complete variable domain (other parts from reference TRBV2 and TRBJ1-3): EPEVTQTPSHQVTQMGQEVILRCVPISNHLYFYWYRQILGQKVEFLVSFYNNEISEKSEIFDDQFSVERPDGSNFTLKIRSTKLEDSAMYFCAGTKGTGGNTIYFGEGSWLTVV.

The rearrangement links TRBV18 to TRBJ1-2; D remains ambiguous. Trimming stripped 1 base from V and 8 bases from J, with 8 bases between. Per the germline V gene, CDR1 is KGHSH and CDR2 is LQKENI. The CDR3 is 12 amino acids. CDR3 DNA: TGTGCCAGCTCACCACAACAGCTCGGCTACACCTTC. Its translation: CASSPQQLGYTF. Combining the CDR3 with reference TRBV18 and TRBJ1-2 gives the whole variable domain NAGVMQNPRHLVRRRGQEARLRCSPMKGHSHVYWYRQLPEEGLKFMVYLQKENIIDESGMPKERFSAEFPKEGPSILRIQQVVRGDSAAYFCASSPQQLGYTFGSGTRLTVV.

The CDR3 loop reads CAWSVPGGGNQPQHF. CDR3 nucleotides: TGTGCCTGGAGTGTGCCCGGCGGGGGCAATCAGCCCCAGCATTTT. This chain uses TRBV30 with TRBJ1-5, with no clear D. The germline V gene has CDR1 GTSNPN and CDR2 SVGIG (reference sequence). V dropped 0 bases and J dropped 2 bases, with 11 bases sitting between them. This CDR3 is built from 15 residues.

On this clone itself: The junction shows a germline mismatch at one end, possibly a read error. The chain employs TRBV7-7 and TRBJ1-5, with D uncertain. Per germline, CDR1 SSHAT and CDR2 FNYEAQ (reference sequence). The CDR3 sequence is 13 residues long. The CDR3 loop reads CASSADENQPQHF. The CDR3 nucleotides read TGTGCTAGCAGCGCCGACGAGAATCAGCCCCAGCATTTT.

CDR3 region: CASSLLERSTDTQYF. The CDR3 DNA follows: TGTGCCAGCAGTTTATTAGAGAGGAGCACAGATACGCAGTATTTT. The J gene is TRBJ2-3, the V gene TRBV28, with D unresolved. The germline CDR1 and CDR2 sequences are MDHEN and SYDVKM. The length of the CDR3 is 15 residues. Trimming took off 1 base at V and 0 bases at J, with 8 bases between the two ends.

This rearrangement joins TRBV11-2 to TRBJ2-2; D may be TRBD1 or TRBD2 (6 bases each). Between the trimmed V and J ends, which lost 3 bases and 3 bases, there was a span of 11 bases. CDR1 and CDR2 (germline): SGHAT, FQNNGV. The CDR3 sequence is 15 residues long. The CDR3 DNA is TGTGCCAGCAGCTTTGGGGGGCGCGACACCGGGGAGCTGTTTTTT. It encodes CASSFGGRDTGELFF.

The chain employs TRBV27 and TRBJ2-7; no clear D gene. Germline V gives CDR1 MNHEY, CDR2 SMNVEV (reference sequence). This CDR3 is built from 12 residues. V was shortened by 4 bases and J by 4 bases, with 8 bases between the two germline ends. CDR3 DNA: TGTGCCAGCAGTTCGGCTGGATACGAGCAGTACTTC. This sequence encodes CASSSAGYEQYF.

The V gene is TRBV5-8, the J gene TRBJ2-3; possibly TRBD1 for D (6 bases). Trimming removed 1 base from V and 7 bases from J, with 7 bases in between. Germline V gene lookup returns CDR1 SGHTS and CDR2 YDEGEE. The CDR3 contains 12 residues. CDR3 loop: CASSLQGYTQYF. The CDR3 coding sequence is TGTGCCAGCAGCTTGCAGGGGTATACGCAGTATTTT.

This chain uses TRBV15 with TRBJ1-3, with a weak D call TRBD1 (5 bases). Germline values: CDR1 LNHNV, CDR2 YYDKDF (reference sequence). V gave up 0 bases and J gave up 0 bases, with 9 bases separating them. The CDR3 spans 16 residues. CDR3 in DNA: TGTGCCACCAGCAGAGAGGTGGGGGACTCTGGAAACACCATATATTTT. Its protein is CATSREVGDSGNTIYF.

This chain uses TRBV5-1 with TRBJ2-2; unclear D gene. Germline lookup yields CDR1 SGHRS and CDR2 YFSETQ. CDR3 size: 14 residues. The ends were cut back, 0 bases at V and 4 bases at J, with 7 bases in the middle. The CDR3 DNA reads as TGCGCCAGCAGCTTGGGGTCCCCCACCGGGGAGCTGTTTTTT. Translation gives CASSLGSPTGELFF.

The rearrangement links TRBV4-1 to TRBJ2-5, with 11 bases matching TRBD2. Germline loops: CDR1 MGHRA, CDR2 YSYEKL. This CDR3 has 14 residues. V shed 8 bases and J 5 bases; nucleotides not matched to a gene: 7. The CDR3: CASAGLADLETQYF. The CDR3 nucleotides read TGCGCCAGCGCGGGACTAGCGGACCTGGAGACCCAGTACTTC.

The CDR3 nucleotides read TGTGCCAGCAGGAGGATGAATAGCAATCAGCCCCAGCATTTT. Amino acids: CASRRMNSNQPQHF. The V call is TRBV6-5, the J call TRBJ1-5; D is undetermined. The germline V gene has CDR1 MNHEY and CDR2 SVGAGI. V lost 6 bases, J lost 0 bases, and 9 bases lay in between. This CDR3 spans 14 amino acids.

V usage is TRBV5-5 and J usage is TRBJ2-1, with 7 bases aligning to TRBD1. Germline values: CDR1 SGHKS, CDR2 YYEKEE (reference sequence). This CDR3 has 14 amino acids. The V and J ends lost 2 bases and 11 bases, in that order; junction bases with no gene match: 10. CDR3 region: CASSFTFGQDKQFF. CDR3 bases: TGTGCCAGCAGCTTTACCTTCGGACAGGATAAGCAGTTCTTC.

The V call is TRBV13, the J call TRBJ2-7; D perhaps matches TRBD1 (7 bases). In germline, CDR1 is PRHDT, CDR2 FYEKMQ (reference sequence). The CDR3 covers 16 residues. V lost 0 bases to trimming and J lost 2 bases, with 14 bases between them. The CDR3 is CASSLGAGGNTYEQYF. As DNA, the CDR3 is TGTGCCAGCAGCTTAGGGGCAGGGGGGAACACCTACGAGCAGTACTTC.

The rearrangement links TRBV5-1 to TRBJ2-7; 11 nucleotides line up with TRBD1. Looked up from germline, CDR1 is SGHRS and CDR2 is YFSETQ. The V gene end was trimmed by 3 bases and the J gene end by 0 bases; junction bases not matched to a gene: 5. CDR3 size: 16 residues. The CDR3 DNA sequence: TGCGCCAGCAGCTCTGGAGGGACAGGGGGCTCCTACGAGCAGTACTTC. This encodes CASSSGGTGGSYEQYF.

With respect to this clone: One end of the junction fails to match germline, which may point to a read error. The chain combines TRBV6-1 with TRBJ1-2; D remains unclear. Germline CDR1 is MNHNS and CDR2 is SASEGT. The CDR3 extends over 11 amino acids. The CDR3, as DNA: TGTACCAGCAGTGAAAGGAATGGCTACACCTTC. Residues: CTSSERNGYTF.

The CDR3 DNA is TGTGCCAGCACCGGACTAGGTTTTCTCTCTGGAAACACCATATATTTT. Translation gives CASTGLGFLSGNTIYF. V is TRBV7-2 and J is TRBJ1-3; D unresolved. The CDR3 covers 16 residues. The V end was cut by 7 bases, the J end by 0 bases, with 16 bases between. Per the germline V gene, CDR1 is SGHTA and CDR2 is FQGNSA.